The rows below give T cell receptor beta chains drawn from one sample of a study of blood T cell repertoires in COVID-19. Assay: immunoSEQ multiplex PCR; the TCRdb copy retains only in-frame clones and omits some. The table has about 45,000 clones, about 80% seen once; the top ten hold around 19%. Sequencing was performed on peripheral blood. All receptors derive from a man between 65 and 85 years old with acute or convalescent COVID-19. CDR3s include the opening cysteine and the closing phenylalanine or tryptophan. The D gene is left open where the match is weak. The size of a clone is reported for some rows only, either as once, few or many, or as a class for expanded clones.

j_call clone_size v_call d_call cdr3_nt cdr3_aa
TRBJ2-2 - TRBV2 TRBD2 TGTGCCAGCAGTGAGCTGGTAGCGGGGGCTTCCGGGGAGCTGTTTTTT CASSELVAGASGELFF
TRBJ1-2 - TRBV7-9 - TGTGCCAGCAGCTTAGGAGGGTACTATGGCTACACCTTC CASSLGGYYGYTF
TRBJ1-4 - TRBV7-9 - TGTGCCAGCAGCTTTTTAGAGAGGGAAAAACTGTTTTTT CASSFLEREKLFF
TRBJ1-5 few TRBV18 TRBD1 TGTGCCAGCTCACTTGACAGGGGGTCTGAGAATCAGCCCCAGCATTTT CASSLDRGSENQPQHF
TRBJ2-7 - TRBV7-9 - TGTGCCAGCAGCTTAGACGGCGGCTCCTACGAGCAGTACTTC CASSLDGGSYEQYF
TRBJ1-4 - TRBV19 TRBD1 TGTGCCAGTAGTACCCATCGGGACAGGGGAAGTAAGGAACTGTTTTTT CASSTHRDRGSKELFF
TRBJ1-1 few TRBV6-2/TRBV6-3 - TGTGCCAGCAGCCCTAACAGAAACACTGAAGCTTTCTTT CASSPNRNTEAFF
TRBJ1-2 - TRBV29-1 TRBD1 TGCAGCGTTGAATTACCGGGACAGGTCTATGGCTACACCTTC CSVELPGQVYGYTF
TRBJ1-2 - TRBV4-2 - TGTGCCAGCAGCCAAGGGGGCAGGGGAGCTAACTATGGCTACACCTTC CASSQGGRGANYGYTF
TRBJ1-6 - TRBV3-1/TRBV3-2 - TGTGCCAGCAGCCCCCGAAGGCAGGGGTCACCCCTCCACTTT CASSPRRQGSPLHF
TRBJ1-1 - TRBV20-1 - TGCAGTGCTAGGCGGACTGAAGCTTTCTTT CSARRTEAFF
TRBJ1-5 - TRBV9 TRBD1 TGTGCCAGCAGCCCCGAGGGGGCCTGGAATCAGCCCCAGCATTTT CASSPEGAWNQPQHF
TRBJ2-1 few TRBV29-1 - TGCAGCGTTGGTAGGGCGGGGCAGTCCTACAATGAGCAGTTCTTC CSVGRAGQSYNEQFF
TRBJ1-2 - TRBV7-9 - TGTGCCAGCAGCTTGCAGGGCCACGGCTACACCTTC CASSLQGHGYTF
TRBJ2-2 - TRBV9 - TGTGCCAGCAGCGTAGGACTGACGAACACCGGGGAGCTGTTTTTT CASSVGLTNTGELFF
TRBJ2-1 - TRBV3-1/TRBV3-2 TRBD2 TGTGCCAGCAGCCAAGTCAGGAGTAGCGGGGGTCTCAATGAGCAGTTCTTC CASSQVRSSGGLNEQFF
TRBJ1-1 - TRBV27 - TGTGCCAGCAGTGAGCAGGGGCGCACTGAAGCTTTCTTT CASSEQGRTEAFF
TRBJ1-5 once TRBV4-2 TRBD1 TGTGCCAGCAGCCAAGATTGGGACAGGCTTTATCAGCCCCAGCATTTT CASSQDWDRLYQPQHF
TRBJ1-2 - TRBV5-1 - TGCGCCAGCAGCATGGACAGAACAGGGTATGGCTACACCTTC CASSMDRTGYGYTF
TRBJ2-5 - TRBV18 TRBD1 TGTGCCAGCTCACCACAGGGGACAGCCCAAGAGACCCAGTACTTC CASSPQGTAQETQYF
TRBJ1-1 - TRBV9 TRBD1 TGTGCCAGCAGCGTAACAGGGGGCTTGGGCACTGAAGCTTTCTTT CASSVTGGLGTEAFF
TRBJ1-1 - TRBV30 - TGTGCCTGGAGTGGGGGGCCTGAAGCTTTCTTT CAWSGGPEAFF
TRBJ1-4 - TRBV7-9 - TGTGCCAGCAGCTTAGGGCCAGCCGCGGGTGAAAAACTGTTTTTT CASSLGPAAGEKLFF
TRBJ2-7 - TRBV19 - TGTGCCAGTAGTAACGAGGGCTCGGCCTACGAGCAGTACTTC CASSNEGSAYEQYF
TRBJ2-3 - TRBV18 TRBD2 TGTGCCAGCTCACCTCTGGGGCGCAGCGGGGTCGGGGGCACAGATACGCAGTATTTT CASSPLGRSGVGGTDTQYF
TRBJ2-2 - TRBV11-2 TRBD1 TGTGCCAGCAGCTCAGGACAGGGTCTAAACACCGGGGAGCTGTTTTTT CASSSGQGLNTGELFF
TRBJ1-2 few TRBV5-1 TRBD1 TGCGCCAGCAGCGTCGCCGGGACAGGGGACCTTTATGGCTACACCTTC CASSVAGTGDLYGYTF
TRBJ2-3 - TRBV4-3 - TGCGCCAGCAGCCAAGAGGGAAAGGGGACAGATACGCAGTATTTT CASSQEGKGTDTQYF
TRBJ1-5 - TRBV19 TRBD1 TGTGCCAGTAGTCAACAGGGGGCTGGGAGGCATTTT CASSQQGAGRHF
TRBJ2-3 - TRBV7-2 TRBD1 TGTGCCAGCACCGGACAGGGCAGAATGACAGATACGCAGTATTTT CASTGQGRMTDTQYF
TRBJ1-3 - TRBV6-1 - TGTGCCAGCAGTGAAACAGGCGGAAACACCATATATTTT CASSETGGNTIYF
TRBJ1-3 - TRBV19 - TGTGCCAGTAGTATTCCACGAGCCGCTTCTCTGAGCAACACCATATATTTT CASSIPRAASLSNTIYF
TRBJ2-2 - TRBV11-2 TRBD1 TGTGCCAGCAACCTACAGGGGGCGGTCGGGGAGCTGTTTTTT CASNLQGAVGELFF
TRBJ2-4 once TRBV19 TRBD2 TGTGCCAGTACCACCTCCGGGACTAGTACCAAAAACATTCAGTACTTC CASTTSGTSTKNIQYF
TRBJ2-7 once TRBV9 TRBD2 TGTGCCAGCAGCCCCGGCGGGGGTGGCTCCTACGAGCAGTACTTC CASSPGGGGSYEQYF
TRBJ2-7 - TRBV6-2/TRBV6-3 - TGTGCCAGCAGTTGGGGGACACCTCTCTACGAGCAGTACTTC CASSWGTPLYEQYF
TRBJ1-5 few TRBV2 - TGTGCCAGCAGTGTGAAAGAGGACTATAGCAATCAGCCCCAGCATTTT CASSVKEDYSNQPQHF
TRBJ1-5 - TRBV2 TRBD1 TGTGCCAGCGGTATTGACAGGGCGGATTATCAGCCCCAGCATTTT CASGIDRADYQPQHF
TRBJ2-7 - TRBV19 TRBD1 TGTGCCAGTAGTATCCAGGGGGTCGCCTACGAGCAGTACTTC CASSIQGVAYEQYF
TRBJ1-6 few TRBV5-1 TRBD1 TGCGCCAGCAGCCTGGGGACAGGCTCCTATAATTCACCCCTCCACTTT CASSLGTGSYNSPLHF
TRBJ1-2 - TRBV11-2 TRBD1 TGTGCCAGCAGCCTGGGACAGGGCTATGGCTACACCTTC CASSLGQGYGYTF
TRBJ1-1 - TRBV28 - TGTGCCAGCAGTTTAAGAGGGCAGGGGACTTTCTTT CASSLRGQGTFF
TRBJ2-1 few TRBV7-2 - TGTGCCAGCAGCTCCCCCCCCGTAAATGAGCAGTTCTTC CASSSPPVNEQFF
TRBJ1-6 - TRBV7-2 TRBD1 TGTGCCAGCAGCCCCACGACAGGGGGCGGGAGGGCACCCCTCCACTTT CASSPTTGGGRAPLHF
TRBJ1-2 - TRBV28 - TGTGCCAGCAGTCTCGGGGGGGGTGGCTACACCTTC CASSLGGGGYTF
TRBJ2-1 - TRBV24-1 - TGTGCCACCTCAGAACAGGTGGGTAGCTCCTACAATGAGCAGTTCTTC CATSEQVGSSYNEQFF
TRBJ1-2 - TRBV28 TRBD1 TGTGCCAGCAGACTGCCTACAGGGGCTAACTATGGCTACACCTTC CASRLPTGANYGYTF
TRBJ2-3 - TRBV27 - TGTGCCAGCAGTTTAGGCGGGATCTACACAGATACGCAGTATTTT CASSLGGIYTDTQYF
TRBJ1-6 - TRBV5-5 - TGTGCCAGCAGCTTCGCAGGGTATAATTCACCCCTCCACTTT CASSFAGYNSPLHF
TRBJ1-5 - TRBV7-9 - TGTGCCAGCAGCTTAGCAGGGAAAGCGGGGATAAGTCAGCCCCAGCATTTT CASSLAGKAGISQPQHF
TRBJ1-2 - TRBV7-3 TRBD1 TGTGCCAGCAGCTCGGACAGGACCGGGTCCGGCTACACCTTC CASSSDRTGSGYTF
TRBJ1-5 - TRBV19 - TGTGCCAGTGCGAGGCAGGGCGATCAGCCCCAGCATTTT CASARQGDQPQHF
TRBJ1-2 - TRBV4-3 - TGCGCCAGCAGCCAAGATCGGGCGGGGGGCTACACCTTC CASSQDRAGGYTF
TRBJ2-1 - TRBV11-1 - TGTGCCAGCAGCTTAGCCGGCAGGCCTCGCTCCTACAATGAGCAGTTCTTC CASSLAGRPRSYNEQFF
TRBJ1-2 once TRBV7-2 - TGTGCCAGCAGCTTAGCGGAGGGAAACTATGGCTACACCTTC CASSLAEGNYGYTF